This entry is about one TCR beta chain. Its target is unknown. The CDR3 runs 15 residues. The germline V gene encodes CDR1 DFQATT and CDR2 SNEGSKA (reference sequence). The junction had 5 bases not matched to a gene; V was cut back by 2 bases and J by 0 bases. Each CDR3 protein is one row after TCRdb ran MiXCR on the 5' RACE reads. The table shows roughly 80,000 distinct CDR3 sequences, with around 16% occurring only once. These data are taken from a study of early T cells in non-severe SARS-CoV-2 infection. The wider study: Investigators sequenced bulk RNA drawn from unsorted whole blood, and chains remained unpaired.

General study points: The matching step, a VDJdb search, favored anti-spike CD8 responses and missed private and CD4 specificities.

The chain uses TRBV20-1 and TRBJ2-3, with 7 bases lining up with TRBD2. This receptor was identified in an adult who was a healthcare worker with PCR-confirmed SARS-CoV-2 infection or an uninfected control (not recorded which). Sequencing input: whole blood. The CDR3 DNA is TGCAGTGCTAGACTAGCGGTACATAGCACAGATACGCAGTATTTT. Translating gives CSARLAVHSTDTQYF.